Listed below are T cell receptor beta chains from one sample, sequenced in a study of blood T cell repertoires in COVID-19. Data came from immunoSEQ multiplex PCR; TCRdb stores just in-frame clones and leaves some out. This sample has a few hundred thousand clones, with roughly 88% found just once. The sample taken for sequencing was peripheral blood. These receptors originate from a man aged 40-50 years who had recovered from COVID-19. CDR3s include the opening cysteine and the closing phenylalanine or tryptophan. The order of the fields is V gene, clone size, J gene, D gene, CDR3 protein, CDR3 DNA. The D gene is left open where the match is weak. Some rows mark clone size as missing; the rest say once, few, many or name a class of expanded clone.

TRBV27	few	TRBJ2-7	TRBD1	CASSRSGTGNYEQYF	TGTGCCAGCAGCCGATCCGGGACAGGGAACTACGAGCAGTACTTC
TRBV7-9	.	TRBJ2-5	.	CASSPGLGETQYF	TGTGCCAGCAGCCCAGGGCTCGGTGAGACCCAGTACTTC
TRBV27	.	TRBJ2-7	TRBD1	CASGWLQGPYEQYF	TGTGCCAGCGGCTGGTTACAGGGGCCCTACGAGCAGTACTTC
TRBV19	.	TRBJ2-3	TRBD1	CASSRTGGLDTQYF	TGTGCCAGTAGCCGGACAGGGGGCCTAGATACGCAGTATTTT
TRBV19	.	TRBJ1-2	.	CASSFNYGYTF	TGTGCCAGTAGCTTCAACTATGGCTACACCTTC
TRBV10-1	.	TRBJ1-3	.	CASSIDGGNTIYF	TGCGCCAGCAGTATTGATGGGGGGAACACCATATATTTT
TRBV2	.	TRBJ2-1	.	CASSDRVAYNEQFF	TGTGCCAGCAGTGACAGGGTGGCCTACAATGAGCAGTTCTTC
TRBV5-1	.	TRBJ2-1	TRBD2	CASSYGTSEIISYNEQFF	TGCGCCAGCAGCTATGGGACTAGCGAGATAATCTCCTACAATGAGCAGTTCTTC
TRBV10-3	.	TRBJ2-5	.	CAISTTGGETQYF	TGTGCCATCAGTACGACCGGGGGAGAGACCCAGTACTTC
TRBV29-1	.	TRBJ2-7	.	CSVVKGDGLWEQYF	TGCAGCGTTGTAAAAGGAGATGGACTTTGGGAGCAGTACTTC
TRBV30	few	TRBJ1-2	TRBD1	CAENRGLYGYTF	TGTGCCGAAAACAGGGGGCTGTATGGCTACACCTTC
TRBV6-2/TRBV6-3	.	TRBJ2-7	.	CASSQNLVSYEQYF	TGTGCCAGCAGTCAAAACCTAGTTTCCTACGAGCAGTACTTC
TRBV10-3	few	TRBJ2-1	TRBD2	CAISDGTSGMFYNEQFF	TGTGCCATCAGTGATGGGACTAGCGGGATGTTCTACAATGAGCAGTTCTTC
TRBV2	.	TRBJ2-7	TRBD2	CASSGTSGRAGEQYF	TGTGCCAGCTCCGGGACTAGCGGGAGGGCCGGCGAGCAGTACTTC
TRBV11-2	once	TRBJ2-7	.	CASSQAGGLGEQYF	TGTGCCAGCAGCCAAGCCGGAGGTTTGGGAGAGCAGTACTTC
TRBV5-4	.	TRBJ2-2	.	CASSLDSANTGELFF	TGTGCCAGCAGCTTGGACAGTGCGAACACCGGGGAGCTGTTTTTT
TRBV11-2	.	TRBJ2-7	TRBD1	CASSSGDRFYEQYF	TGTGCCAGCAGCTCGGGGGACAGGTTCTACGAGCAGTACTTC
TRBV5-1	.	TRBJ2-3	.	CASYRDTDTQYF	TGCGCCAGCTACAGGGACACAGATACGCAGTATTTT
TRBV3-1/TRBV3-2	once	TRBJ2-7	TRBD2	CASSQRGAGDEQYF	TGTGCCAGCAGCCAAAGAGGAGCGGGAGACGAGCAGTACTTC
TRBV28	.	TRBJ2-5	TRBD2	CASSVIAGEETQYF	TGTGCCAGCAGTGTTATAGCGGGAGAAGAGACCCAGTACTTC
TRBV7-9	.	TRBJ1-2	.	CASSLGRLRYGYTF	TGTGCCAGCAGCTTAGGCCGATTACGGTATGGCTACACCTTC
TRBV5-4	.	TRBJ2-7	.	CASSTRDVGGEQYF	TGTGCCAGCAGCACTCGGGATGTAGGAGGGGAGCAGTACTTC
TRBV18	.	TRBJ2-5	TRBD2	CASSPPSSGRETQYF	TGTGCCAGCTCACCACCTTCTAGCGGACGGGAGACCCAGTACTTC
TRBV4-1	few	TRBJ1-4	.	CASSQARSNEKLFF	TGCGCCAGCAGCCAAGCCCGGTCTAATGAAAAACTGTTTTTT
TRBV6-2/TRBV6-3	.	TRBJ1-1	TRBD1	CASSYGTVNTEAFF	TGTGCCAGCAGTTACGGGACAGTGAACACTGAAGCTTTCTTT
TRBV3-1/TRBV3-2	few	TRBJ1-1	.	CASSQGPLAAFF	TGTGCCAGCAGCCAAGGGCCCCTCGCAGCTTTCTTT
TRBV5-5	.	TRBJ2-3	TRBD2	CASSPSPGGTTDTQYF	TGTGCCAGCAGCCCGTCGCCGGGAGGGACCACAGATACGCAGTATTTT
TRBV21-1	many	TRBJ2-3	.	CASSAICQGIVADTQYF	TGTGCCAGCAGCGCGATTTGCCAGGGGATTGTTGCAGATACGCAGTATTTT
TRBV24-1	.	TRBJ1-3	.	CATSDILRGPGNTIYF	TGTGCCACCAGTGATATACTGCGGGGGCCTGGAAACACCATATATTTT
TRBV7-2	.	TRBJ1-5	.	CASSLTGMLSQPQHF	TGTGCCAGCAGCCTCACAGGGATGTTGAGTCAGCCCCAGCATTTT
TRBV7-2	.	TRBJ2-5	TRBD2	CASSLAGHKETQYF	TGTGCCAGCAGCCTAGCGGGACATAAAGAGACCCAGTACTTC
TRBV10-3	once	TRBJ1-5	TRBD1	CAIGDSYSNQPQHF	TGTGCCATCGGGGACAGTTATAGCAATCAGCCCCAGCATTTT
TRBV18	.	TRBJ1-1	.	CASSPTLNTEAFF	TGTGCCAGCTCACCCACACTGAACACTGAAGCTTTCTTT
TRBV9	.	TRBJ2-7	TRBD1	CASSVGQGALTYEQYF	TGTGCCAGCAGCGTAGGTCAGGGGGCATTGACCTACGAGCAGTACTTC
TRBV27	few	TRBJ2-1	TRBD2	CASRGTSGRDPYNEQFF	TGTGCCAGCAGGGGGACTAGCGGGAGGGATCCATACAATGAGCAGTTCTTC
TRBV11-2	.	TRBJ2-7	.	CASSRAGQSYEQYF	TGTGCCAGCAGCCGCGCCGGACAGTCCTACGAGCAGTACTTC
TRBV7-9	.	TRBJ2-3	TRBD2	CASSYPERGRLVDTQYF	TGTGCCAGCAGCTATCCTGAGCGGGGGCGCCTGGTAGATACGCAGTATTTT
TRBV19	once	TRBJ1-5	.	CASSIRDTNQPQHF	TGTGCCAGTAGTATCCGGGACACCAATCAGCCCCAGCATTTT
TRBV9	.	TRBJ2-2	.	CASSVLVVTGELFF	TGTGCCAGCAGCGTATTAGTTGTCACCGGGGAGCTGTTTTTT
TRBV5-8	.	TRBJ2-7	TRBD2	CASSLETSGGPLSYEQYF	TGTGCCAGCAGCTTGGAGACTAGCGGGGGGCCCCTCTCCTACGAGCAGTACTTC
TRBV21-1	once	TRBJ2-7	.	CASSTEGTGGRLGEQYF	TGTGCCAGCAGCACCGAGGGGACAGGGGGCCGGCTTGGGGAGCAGTACTTC
TRBV5-5	.	TRBJ2-7	.	CASSLLGGSYEQYF	TGTGCCAGCAGCTTGTTGGGGGGATCCTACGAGCAGTACTTC
TRBV2	.	TRBJ2-2	TRBD2	CASSTSGRNTGELFF	TGTGCCAGCAGTACTAGCGGGAGGAACACCGGGGAGCTGTTTTTT
TRBV10-2	.	TRBJ1-2	.	CASSPRDRSNGYTF	TGCGCCAGCAGTCCCCGAGACAGGTCTAATGGCTACACCTTC
TRBV20-1	.	TRBJ2-7	TRBD1	CSASRDRGHYEQYF	TGCAGTGCTAGTCGGGACAGGGGACACTACGAGCAGTACTTC
TRBV4-3	.	TRBJ1-1	TRBD1	CASSPAPPGTGGTEAFF	TGCGCCAGCAGCCCCGCCCCCCCCGGGACAGGGGGCACTGAAGCTTTCTTT
TRBV4-3	.	TRBJ1-1	.	CASSQDPQGGSEAFF	TGCGCCAGCAGCCAAGATCCCCAAGGGGGATCTGAAGCTTTCTTT
TRBV24-1	.	TRBJ1-2	.	CATSDPEYGYTF	TGTGCCACCAGTGACCCAGAATATGGCTACACCTTC
TRBV7-9	.	TRBJ2-2	.	CASSSTLGRSNTGELFF	TGTGCCAGCAGCTCTACCCTGGGGAGGTCGAACACCGGGGAGCTGTTTTTT
TRBV6-1	.	TRBJ1-1	.	CASSERGQTSEAFF	TGTGCCAGCAGTGAAAGAGGGCAGACGAGTGAAGCTTTCTTT
TRBV27	.	TRBJ1-6	.	CASSYSGQPLHF	TGTGCCAGCTCCTACAGTGGACAACCCCTCCACTTT
TRBV19	.	TRBJ2-1	.	CASSIGTPYNEQFF	TGTGCCAGTAGTATAGGGACACCTTACAATGAGCAGTTCTTC
TRBV29-1	.	TRBJ1-1	TRBD1	CSVEEEWTGLKNTEAFF	TGCAGCGTTGAAGAAGAGTGGACAGGGCTTAAGAACACTGAAGCTTTCTTT
TRBV3-1/TRBV3-2	.	TRBJ1-1	TRBD1	CASSQRPGTGENTEAFF	TGTGCCAGCAGCCAACGTCCCGGGACAGGGGAGAACACTGAAGCTTTCTTT
TRBV3-1/TRBV3-2	.	TRBJ1-5	.	CASSNGGGMINQPQHF	TGTGCCAGCAGCAACGGGGGAGGGATGATCAATCAGCCCCAGCATTTT